This T cell receptor (beta chain) is from a study of patients and donors after allogeneic stem cell transplantation. TCRdb ran MiXCR on the RT-PCR reads and lists one entry per CDR3 protein. Among roughly 940,000 distinct CDR3 sequences listed, over 15% were seen once. The germline gives CDR1 SGHTA, CDR2 FQGNSA. V lost 1 base, J lost 1 base, and 14 bases lay in between. CDR3 length: 16 amino acids. The chain employs TRBV7-2 and TRBJ2-7; the D is unclear. This clonotype was sampled from a human donor who was either an allogeneic HSCT recipient or a stem cell or donor lymphocyte infusion donor (not recorded which). It is not recorded whose cells these are; they may come from a transplant donor. Source material: blood, either unsorted or a sorted T cell fraction (not recorded which). Here the CDR3 DNA reads TGTGCCAGCAGCTTAGTTACTTTCGGTCGGTCCTACGAGCAGTACTTC. Amino acids: CASSLVTFGRSYEQYF. Complete variable domain (other parts from reference TRBV7-2 and TRBJ2-7): GAGVSQSPSNKVTEKGKDVELRCDPISGHTALYWYRQSLGQGLEFLIYFQGNSAPDKSGLPSDRFSAERTGGSVSTLTIQRTQQEDSAVYLCASSLVTFGRSYEQYFGPGTRLTVT.